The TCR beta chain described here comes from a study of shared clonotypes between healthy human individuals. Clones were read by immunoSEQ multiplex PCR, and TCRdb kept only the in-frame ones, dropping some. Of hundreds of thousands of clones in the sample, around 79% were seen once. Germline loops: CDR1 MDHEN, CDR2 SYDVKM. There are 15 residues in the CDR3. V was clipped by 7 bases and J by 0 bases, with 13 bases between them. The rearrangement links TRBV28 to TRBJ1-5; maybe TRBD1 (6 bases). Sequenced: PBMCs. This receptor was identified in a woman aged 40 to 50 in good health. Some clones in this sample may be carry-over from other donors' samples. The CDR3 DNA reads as TGTGCCAGCACCCGGACAGCGTCTAGCAATCAGCCCCAGCATTTT. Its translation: CASTRTASSNQPQHF.